Below, 32 T cell receptor beta chains from the same sample are listed, as sequenced in a study of identical twins. TCRdb analysed the 5' RACE reads with MiXCR anew, one entry per CDR3 protein. Found here are roughly 690,000 distinct CDR3 sequences, around 5.7% of them singletons; the top ten hold 1.5% to 2%. Sample: naive T cells sorted from blood. Receptor source: a man between 18 and 35 years old in good health.

The V and J genes are TRBV7-8 and TRBJ2-7; a weak D match, TRBD2 (6 bases). The ends were cut back, 5 bases at V and 0 bases at J, with 20 bases in the middle. CDR3 length: 17 residues. Germline V gene sequence: CDR1 SGHVS, CDR2 FQNEAQ. CDR3 coding DNA: TGTGCCAGCAGCCCGACCGGCGGGGTCTCCCTCTCCTACGAGCAGTACGTC. Translated: CASSPTGGVSLSYEQYV.

The rearrangement uses TRBV7-9 and TRBJ1-5; 8 nucleotides match TRBD1. The CDR3 contains 16 residues. Germline-derived CDR1 and CDR2 are SEHNR and FQNEAQ (reference sequence). V lost 5 bases and J lost 2; bases outside the gene matches: 8. DNA of the CDR3: TGTGCCAGCAGCCCCGGGAGGGACAGGCGCAATCAGCCCCAGCATTTT. Amino acid sequence: CASSPGRDRRNQPQHF.

The V gene is TRBV5-5, the J gene TRBJ1-2; D is perhaps TRBD1 (6 bases). Per germline, CDR1 SGHKS and CDR2 YYEKEE (reference sequence). Trimming left V 1 base short and J 4 bases short, with 14 bases between. The CDR3 spans 15 residues. DNA of the CDR3: TGTGCCAGCAGCTTGTCTTACAGGGAGACCTATGGCTACACCTTC. It is translated as CASSLSYRETYGYTF. The full variable domain, rest sourced from reference TRBV5-5 and TRBJ1-2, is DAGVTQSPTHLIKTRGQQVTLRCSPISGHKSVSWYQQVLGQGPQFIFQYYEKEERGRGNFPDRFSARQFPNYSSELNVNALLLGDSALYLCASSLSYRETYGYTFGSGTRLTVV.

A few counts support this clonotype. The chain is built from TRBV27 and TRBJ2-7; weak D call: TRBD2 (6 bases). Trimming removed 6 bases from V and 0 bases from J, with 9 bases in between. The length of the CDR3 is 13 residues. Germline V gene data show CDR1 as MNHEY and CDR2 as SMNVEV (reference sequence). The DNA for the CDR3 is TGTGCCAGCAGGTCCGGGAGCTCCTACGAGCAGTACTTC. It encodes CASRSGSSYEQYF.

The rearrangement joins TRBV7-2 to TRBJ2-7; 14 bases are shared with TRBD2. CDR3 length: 16 amino acids. The germline gives CDR1 SGHTA, CDR2 FQGNSA. V was clipped by 3 bases and J by 6 bases; unmatched bases: 7. CDR3: CASSLGGGLAGGEQYF. The CDR3 nucleotides read TGTGCCAGCAGCTTGGGGGGAGGACTAGCGGGGGGCGAGCAGTACTTC.

The gene calls are TRBV12-5 and TRBJ2-1; 16 bases fit TRBD2. CDR1 and CDR2 from the germline V gene are LGHNT and FRNRAP. V was clipped by 5 bases and J by 8 bases; unmatched bases: 6. The CDR3 runs 16 residues. The CDR3: CASGTGTSGRGDEQFF. CDR3 nucleotide sequence: TGTGCTAGTGGTACTGGGACTAGCGGGAGGGGAGATGAGCAGTTCTTC.

This clonotype was recorded many times. V is TRBV4-3 and J is TRBJ1-5; D might be TRBD1 (5 bases). With 0 bases removed from V and 9 bases from J, the gap between germline ends came to 12 bases. The CDR3 covers 14 residues. The germline gives CDR1 LGHNA, CDR2 YSLEER. The CDR3, as DNA: TGCGCCAGCAGCCAAGAACAAGGGGTTGGGCCCCAGCATTTT. Protein product: CASSQEQGVGPQHF.

This clonotype was observed many times. The chain joins TRBV29-1 to TRBJ2-7; D ambiguous. The CDR3 loop spans 12 amino acids. Germline V gene lookup returns CDR1 SQVTM and CDR2 ANQGSEA. With 3 bases removed from V and 4 bases from J, the gap between germline ends came to 10 bases. CDR3 amino acids: CSVEVAGYEQYF. The CDR3 region has the DNA TGCAGCGTTGAGGTTGCCGGGTACGAGCAGTACTTC.

Only a few counts were recorded for this clonotype. The genes are TRBV20-1 and TRBJ1-5; maybe TRBD1 (5 bases). Germline CDR1 DFQATT, CDR2 SNEGSKA (reference sequence). The CDR3 spans 14 residues. V lost 0 bases to trimming and J lost 5 bases, with 11 bases between them. CDR3 protein: CSARDWDSHQPQHF. The CDR3 DNA is TGCAGTGCTAGAGATTGGGACTCCCATCAGCCCCAGCATTTT.

This clonotype was counted a few times. The chain is built from TRBV20-1 and TRBJ2-1, with D uncertain. CDR3 length equals 16 residues. Per germline, CDR1 DFQATT and CDR2 SNEGSKA (reference sequence). Trimming took off 4 bases at V and 3 bases at J, with 19 bases between the two ends. The DNA for the CDR3 is TGCAGTGCTACTAAAGCCTCCTCATCCAGCTACAATGAGCAGTTCTTC. It encodes CSATKASSSSYNEQFF.

Many counts were recorded for this clonotype. The rearrangement links TRBV5-6 to TRBJ2-7; no firm D call. Germline V gene lookup returns CDR1 SGHDT and CDR2 YYEEEE. Trimming cost V 3 bases and J 3 bases, with 7 bases left between them. This CDR3 has 12 amino acids. CDR3 nucleotides: TGTGCCAGCAGCTCGCAGATCTACGAGCAGTACTTC. Amino acids: CASSSQIYEQYF.

This clonotype was observed at least ten times. The CDR3 DNA is TGCGCCAGCAGCTCGGGACTAGCGGGAGTCTCCTACAATGAGCAGTTCTTC. Translation: CASSSGLAGVSYNEQFF. The rearrangement links TRBV5-1 to TRBJ2-1, with 14 nucleotides matching TRBD2. With 3 bases clipped from V and 0 bases from J, the junction kept 2 bases outside the gene matches. CDR1 is SGHRS and CDR2 is YFSETQ in the germline V gene. CDR3 length: 17 residues.

The J gene is TRBJ2-7, the V gene TRBV7-2; 9 nucleotides match TRBD2. V lost 5 bases to trimming and J lost 2 bases; unmatched junction nucleotides: 7. CDR3 size: 15 residues. Germline CDR1 SGHTA, CDR2 FQGNSA. As DNA, the CDR3 is TGTGCCAGCAGCCAGACTAGCGGAGTGGCCTACGAGCAGTACTTC. Translated: CASSQTSGVAYEQYF.

This clonotype was picked up many times. The gene calls are TRBV27 and TRBJ2-3; no clear D gene. The CDR3 runs 18 residues. The V and J ends lost 4 bases and 0 bases respectively, with 20 bases between them. CDR1 is MNHEY and CDR2 is SMNVEV in the germline V gene (reference sequence). CDR3 sequence reads: CASSSPMRSRTSTDTQYF. The CDR3 DNA reads as TGTGCCAGCAGTTCGCCGATGCGAAGTCGAACGAGCACAGATACGCAGTATTTT.

This clonotype came up many times. The rearrangement joins TRBV20-1 to TRBJ2-3, with D unresolved. In germline, CDR1 is DFQATT, CDR2 SNEGSKA (reference sequence). The CDR3 runs to 12 residues. V lost 4 bases, J lost 6 bases, and 11 bases lay in between. The CDR3 spells CSAKESVDTQYF. The CDR3 bases are TGCAGTGCTAAGGAGTCAGTGGATACGCAGTATTTT.

The sample holds a few counts of this clonotype. V gene TRBV4-1 combines with J gene TRBJ2-2; no clear D gene. The ends were cut back, 1 base at V and 4 bases at J, with 10 bases in the middle. Germline V gene lookup returns CDR1 MGHRA and CDR2 YSYEKL. CDR3 length: 15 amino acids. CDR3 DNA sequence: TGCGCCAGCAGCCAAGCCCAAAGCTTCACCGGGGAGCTGTTTTTT. This translates into CASSQAQSFTGELFF.

This clonotype was recorded many times. V gene TRBV7-2 combines with J gene TRBJ1-3, with unresolved D. Germline V gene sequence: CDR1 SGHTA, CDR2 FQGNSA. V was cut by 1 base and J by 0 bases, with 7 bases left in between. The CDR3 is made up of 15 amino acids. The CDR3: CASSLGTGSGNTIYF. CDR3 sequence (DNA): TGTGCCAGCAGCTTAGGAACCGGCTCTGGAAACACCATATATTTT.

Here the CDR3 reads CASSWRELPYEQYF. The CDR3 DNA reads TGCGCCAGCAGCTGGCGGGAGCTTCCCTACGAGCAGTACTTC. The rearrangement joins TRBV5-1 to TRBJ2-7, with 7 positions matching TRBD2. This CDR3 region has 14 residues. The germline V gene encodes CDR1 SGHRS and CDR2 YFSETQ. V was pared by 3 bases and J by 2 bases, with 5 bases of the junction left unmatched.

There are many counts of this clonotype. This sequence joins TRBV20-1 and TRBJ1-1; D unresolved. Germline V gene data show CDR1 as DFQATT and CDR2 as SNEGSKA (reference sequence). V was shortened by 2 bases and J by 5 bases, with 15 bases between the two germline ends. CDR3 length equals 14 residues. The CDR3 DNA follows: TGCAGTGCTAGACCTCAGACTGGGGAAACTGAAGCTTTCTTT. Translation gives CSARPQTGETEAFF.

The chain carries TRBV20-1 and TRBJ2-3; TRBD2 matches at 8 bases. The CDR3 has 16 residues. Germline loops: CDR1 DFQATT, CDR2 SNEGSKA (reference sequence). V trimming: 6 bases; J trimming: 0 bases; junction bases outside the gene matches: 11. The CDR3 DNA reads TGCAGTGCCCAACCGAATAGCGGGGCTAGCACAGATACGCAGTATTTT. Translation gives CSAQPNSGASTDTQYF.

The table lists this clonotype with a few counts. The J gene is TRBJ1-5, the V gene TRBV6-1; 10 nucleotides line up with TRBD1. With V trimmed by 6 bases and J by 6 bases, 8 bases remained unmatched. The CDR3 runs 15 residues. Per the germline V gene, CDR1 is MNHNS and CDR2 is SASEGT. CDR3 in amino acids: CASRSGTGATQPQHF. The CDR3 region has the DNA TGTGCCAGCAGGTCCGGGACAGGGGCTACTCAGCCCCAGCATTTT.

In its sample, this clonotype was seen a few times. V and J are TRBV20-1 and TRBJ1-6; TRBD1 might be the D (5 bases). Trimming removed 6 bases from V and 6 bases from J, with 12 bases in between. Germline CDR1 DFQATT, CDR2 SNEGSKA (reference sequence). The CDR3 consists of 13 residues. As DNA, the CDR3 is TGCAGTGCCGAGTCGGGGCTTAATTCACCCCTCCACTTT. It is translated as CSAESGLNSPLHF.

This clonotype was seen more than once but under ten times. The chain is built from TRBV2 and TRBJ2-7, with 8 nucleotides matching TRBD2. Germline lookup yields CDR1 SNHLY and CDR2 FYNNEI. V trimming: 7 bases; J trimming: 2 bases; junction bases outside the gene matches: 16. This CDR3 is 17 amino acids long. CDR3 coding DNA: TGTGCCAGCAAGGTGTCTAGCGGGCCAGATCTAACCTACGAGCAGTACTTC. Encoded protein: CASKVSSGPDLTYEQYF.

This clonotype appeared many times. V is TRBV27 and J is TRBJ2-5; perhaps TRBD2 as D (6 bases). CDR1 is MNHEY, CDR2 SMNVEV, per germline (reference sequence). The CDR3 has 14 residues. The V gene lost 1 base and the J gene lost 4 bases, with 10 bases spanning the gap. In DNA, the CDR3 is TGTGCCAGCAGTTTATATCAAGCGGGAGAGACCCAGTACTTC. Its translation is CASSLYQAGETQYF.

This clonotype was observed many times. The CDR3 sequence: CASRQRAGYEQYF. The CDR3 DNA follows: TGTGCCAGCAGACAAAGAGCGGGGTACGAGCAGTACTTC. The chain employs TRBV12-3 or TRBV12-4 and TRBJ2-7; 7 bases align to TRBD2. The CDR3 contains 13 residues. V gave up 6 bases and J gave up 4 bases; unmatched junction bases: 6.

The J gene is TRBJ2-3, the V gene TRBV6-2 or TRBV6-3; 7 bases line up with TRBD2. From germline, CDR1 is MNHEY and CDR2 SVGEGT. This CDR3 has 13 amino acids. Trimming at V came to 10 bases and at J to 10 bases, leaving 14 bases not matched to a gene. The CDR3 loop is CATGLVAGEAQYF. CDR3 DNA: TGTGCCACCGGTTTAGTCGCGGGAGAGGCGCAGTATTTT.

This clonotype was recorded many times. This sequence joins TRBV12-3 or TRBV12-4 and TRBJ2-1; 11 bases are a match to TRBD2. V dropped 1 base and J dropped 10; count of bases not matched to a gene: 3. CDR3 length equals 14 residues. The CDR3: CASSLEVAGGEQFF. For the CDR3, the DNA is TGTGCCAGCAGTTTAGAGGTAGCGGGAGGGGAGCAGTTCTTC.

The sample holds many counts of this clonotype. The rearrangement uses TRBV24-1 and TRBJ1-3; 9 bases line up with TRBD1. Germline V gene sequence: CDR1 KGHDR, CDR2 SFDVKD. There are 16 residues in the CDR3. V trimming: 3 bases; J trimming: 3 bases; junction bases outside the gene matches: 5. This CDR3 reads CATSDVPGQGGNTIYF. The CDR3 DNA sequence: TGTGCCACCAGTGATGTACCGGGACAGGGTGGAAACACCATATATTTT.

The CDR3: CASRSGEHQETQYF. CDR3 sequence (DNA): TGTGCCAGCAGATCGGGGGAACACCAAGAGACCCAGTACTTC. This chain joins TRBV28 and TRBJ2-5; D is possibly TRBD2 (6 bases). CDR1 and CDR2 from the germline V gene are MDHEN and SYDVKM. Trimming removed 6 bases from V and 0 bases from J, with 11 bases in between. This CDR3 has 14 amino acids.

Only a few counts were recorded for this clonotype. The V call is TRBV30, the J call TRBJ2-1; no clear D. The CDR3 runs to 15 residues. Deletions cut 6 bases from V and 7 bases from J, with 22 bases between. The germline V gene encodes CDR1 GTSNPN and CDR2 SVGIG (reference sequence). The CDR3 nucleotides read TGTGCCTGCCTCTCCGGGCATCTACTTAATAATGAGCAGTTCTTC. This codes for CACLSGHLLNNEQFF.

There are many counts of this clonotype. The chain is built from TRBV5-1 and TRBJ2-1, with 11 bases lining up with TRBD2. Trimming cost V 0 bases and J 7 bases; bases outside gene matches: 12. Germline CDR1 SGHRS, CDR2 YFSETQ. The CDR3 is 18 amino acids. The DNA for the CDR3 is TGCGCCAGCAGCTTGGGGACAAATAGCGGGAGGGCGTGGAATGAGCAGTTCTTC. It is translated as CASSLGTNSGRAWNEQFF.

There are many counts of this clonotype. This sequence joins TRBV4-3 and TRBJ2-3; no reliable D call. Trimming pared 4 bases from V and 0 bases from J, leaving 23 bases between. CDR1 and CDR2 (germline): LGHNA, YSLEER. CDR3 size: 19 residues. The CDR3 reads CASSLLPGSQNPSTDTQYF. DNA of the CDR3: TGCGCCAGCAGCCTCCTTCCGGGTTCTCAGAATCCTAGCACAGATACGCAGTATTTT.